A selection of T cell receptor beta chains follows, all from one sample in a study of T cell responses to AZD1222 COVID-19 vaccine. Generated by immunoSEQ multiplex PCR, the TCRdb table keeps only in-frame clones and is missing some. The profile shows about 180,000 clones, about 89% of them singletons. The input for sequencing was peripheral blood, taken on day 0 of AZD1222 vaccination. These receptors were taken from an adult in good health. Both conserved end residues are part of each CDR3. The D gene is left open where the match is weak. Clone size is not always given. Where it is, it says once, few, many or a class for expanded clones.

>TRBV2|TRBJ1-2|TRBD1|16|.
TGTGCCAGCAGTGAAGCGCTTCGGGACAGGGGGACTGGCTACACCTTC
CASSEALRDRGTGYTF
>TRBV6-1|TRBJ1-5|.|15|.
TGTGCCAGCAGTGAAGTGGGGGCAGGCAATCAGCCCCAGCATTTT
CASSEVGAGNQPQHF
>TRBV20-1|TRBJ1-2|.|14|.
TGCAGTGCTAGTCGGGCACAGCAAAACTATGGCTACACCTTC
CSASRAQQNYGYTF
>TRBV19|TRBJ1-5|.|14|.
TGTGCCAGTAGTCCAGGGACGGGGTATCAGCCCCAGCATTTT
CASSPGTGYQPQHF
>TRBV7-2|TRBJ1-5|.|16|.
TGTGCCAGCAGCTTAGATCAGGGGCGGCGCAATCAGCCCCAGCATTTT
CASSLDQGRRNQPQHF
>TRBV3-1/TRBV3-2|TRBJ1-3|.|18|.
TGTGCCAGCAGCCTGTTGGACAGTCGGGGCTTTACCGGAAACACCATATATTTT
CASSLLDSRGFTGNTIYF
>TRBV5-1|TRBJ1-6|.|15|.
TGCGCCAGCAGCCCTTGGAGAGGGAATAATTCACCCCTCCACTTT
CASSPWRGNNSPLHF
>TRBV7-2|TRBJ2-1|.|14|.
TGTGCCAGCAGCTTATTCGGAGGGAGCGAACAGCAGTTCTTC
CASSLFGGSEQQFF
>TRBV6-2/TRBV6-3|TRBJ2-1|TRBD2|15|few
TGTGCCAGCAGTGGGACTAGCGGGAGGAACAATGAGCAGTTCTTC
CASSGTSGRNNEQFF
>TRBV4-2|TRBJ1-4|.|19|.
TGTGCCAGCAGCCAGGGCGGACGGCCCCTCAGCGCAACTAATGAAAAACTGTTTTTT
CASSQGGRPLSATNEKLFF
>TRBV7-8|TRBJ1-2|.|14|.
TGTGCCAGCAGCTTAGGAGCAGGGTTCTATGGCTACACCTTC
CASSLGAGFYGYTF
>TRBV6-2/TRBV6-3|TRBJ1-5|TRBD1|14|once
TGTGCCAGCAGTTACGGGGGACAGGGACAGCCCCAGCATTTT
CASSYGGQGQPQHF
>TRBV7-8|TRBJ1-1|TRBD1|17|.
TGTGCCAGCAGCTTAACGACAGGGGGCTCTATGAACACTGAAGCTTTCTTT
CASSLTTGGSMNTEAFF
>TRBV5-1|TRBJ1-1|TRBD1|17|.
TGCGCCAGCAGCTCCGTGATGACAGGGGGGACTTACACTGAAGCTTTCTTT
CASSSVMTGGTYTEAFF
>TRBV7-9|TRBJ1-3|.|15|.
TGTGCCAGCAGCCGGGGGGCACCCTCTGGAAACACCATATATTTT
CASSRGAPSGNTIYF
>TRBV4-3|TRBJ2-2|TRBD1|16|.
TGCGCCAGCAGCCAGGGGGTACAGGGGGTGGCCGGGGAGCTGTTTTTT
CASSQGVQGVAGELFF
>TRBV20-1|TRBJ1-2|.|12|.
TGCAGTGCTAGTCATTCCAACTATGGCTACACCTTC
CSASHSNYGYTF
>TRBV15|TRBJ2-1|.|18|once
TGTGCCACCAGCAGCCCTCAAGAAGCTGGCTCCCGGGGGCATGAGCAGTTCTTC
CATSSPQEAGSRGHEQFF
>TRBV5-4|TRBJ2-7|TRBD2|15|.
TGTGCCAGCAGCTCAGGGACTAGCGGGAGTTACGAGCAGTACTTC
CASSSGTSGSYEQYF
>TRBV28|TRBJ2-1|TRBD1|15|.
TGTGCCAGCAGTTTCCGGGACAGGGACGACAATGAGCAGTTCTTC
CASSFRDRDDNEQFF
>TRBV10-1|TRBJ1-1|.|14|.
TGCGCCAGCAGTGAGTACAGGATGAACACTGAAGCTTTCTTT
CASSEYRMNTEAFF
>TRBV28|TRBJ1-3|.|14|once
TGTGCCAGCAGTGCACCGGGCCACCGGGACACCATATATTTT
CASSAPGHRDTIYF
>TRBV18|TRBJ2-3|TRBD2|15|.
TGTGCCACCCGGAGGACTAGCGGGGGAACAGATACGCAGTATTTT
CATRRTSGGTDTQYF
>TRBV6-2/TRBV6-3|TRBJ1-2|.|13|.
TGTGCCAGCAGTTACGCCTCTAACTATGGCTACACCTTC
CASSYASNYGYTF